This paragraph covers one TCR beta chain sequence. The sample belongs to a study of technical replicates of blood from four donors. Germline loops: CDR1 SQVTM, CDR2 ANQGSEA. The V end was cut by 4 bases, the J end by 8 bases, with 14 bases between. The CDR3 is 12 amino acids. The method was immunoSEQ multiplex PCR; TCRdb's version includes in-frame clones alone and lacks a portion of them. The sample holds tens of thousands of clones, approximately 94% seen once. The sample taken for sequencing was T cells isolated from PBMCs. V and J are TRBV29-1 and TRBJ1-1; D perhaps matches TRBD1 (6 bases). The source of this sequence is a human donor in good health. The CDR3 protein is CSVAPRGQEAFF. The CDR3, as DNA: TGCAGCGTTGCCCCGAGAGGACAGGAAGCTTTCTTT.